A selection of T cell receptor beta chains follows, all from one sample in a study of cytomegalovirus exposure and HLA in healthy donors. Profiling relied on immunoSEQ multiplex PCR, and the TCRdb table lists in-frame clones only, not all of them. The sample carries 150,000 to 200,000 clones, around 80% recorded once. The sequencing sample was made of PBMCs. Receptor source: a woman aged 25 to 39 in good health and CMV-seronegative. Both conserved end residues are part of each CDR3. A D gene is named only where the DNA matches it firmly. Some rows have no size entry. The others give once, few or many, or a class for an expanded clone.

size	length	D	V	J	DNA	CDR3
-	19	TRBD1	TRBV11-2	TRBJ1-1	TGTGCCAGCAGCTTATGGGTCATCCAGGACAGGGGGTTGAACACTGAAGCTTTCTTT	CASSLWVIQDRGLNTEAFF
-	16	TRBD2	TRBV15	TRBJ2-1	TGTGCCACCAGCAGAGGAGGGGCGGGGGGTTACAATGAGCAGTTCTTC	CATSRGGAGGYNEQFF
-	16	TRBD1	TRBV5-6	TRBJ1-1	TGTGCCAGCAGCTTGAGGGTGGGACAGGAAACTTTTGAAGCTTTCTTT	CASSLRVGQETFEAFF
-	15	-	TRBV9	TRBJ2-7	TGTGCCAGCAGCGTAGCAGCAGGGGCCTCCTACGAGCAGTACTTC	CASSVAAGASYEQYF
-	14	-	TRBV9	TRBJ2-7	TGTGCCAGCAGCGCGTCGGGGGAGTCCTACGAGCAGTACTTC	CASSASGESYEQYF
-	17	TRBD1	TRBV7-8	TRBJ1-5	TGTGCCAGCAGCTTAGAAGTGGGCGGGACAGTGATTCAGCCCCAGCATTTT	CASSLEVGGTVIQPQHF
-	13	-	TRBV18	TRBJ2-5	TGTGCCAGCTCATTTCCAGGGTACGAGACCCAGTACTTC	CASSFPGYETQYF
-	14	TRBD2	TRBV30	TRBJ2-7	TGTGCCTGGAGTCCCCCCGGGGGGGCGAGGGAGCAGTACTTC	CAWSPPGGAREQYF
-	14	TRBD2	TRBV15	TRBJ2-7	TGTGCCACCAGCAAAAGCGGGGCCCCCTACGAGCAGTACTTC	CATSKSGAPYEQYF
once	20	TRBD1	TRBV7-7	TRBJ2-2	TGTGCCAGCAGCTTAACCCGCCGGGACAGAGATTTGAATGACACCGGGGAGCTGTTTTTT	CASSLTRRDRDLNDTGELFF
-	16	TRBD2	TRBV7-3	TRBJ2-3	TGTGCCAGCAGCTCTATTAGCGGGGGGGGCACAGATACGCAGTATTTT	CASSSISGGGTDTQYF
-	15	TRBD2	TRBV5-1	TRBJ2-5	TGCGCCAGCAGCTTGGTAGCGGGGGGGCTCGAGACCCAGTACTTC	CASSLVAGGLETQYF
-	14	TRBD1	TRBV5-1	TRBJ1-5	TGCGCCAGCAGCCCGGGACAGGGGGGTCAGCCCCAGCATTTT	CASSPGQGGQPQHF
-	13	-	TRBV7-2	TRBJ2-7	TGTGCCAGCAGCCCGGGACTTCCCGGCGAGCAGTACTTC	CASSPGLPGEQYF
-	14	TRBD1	TRBV30	TRBJ1-2	TGTGCCTGGGGTTCAGGACAGGGGGCGGATGGCTACACCTTC	CAWGSGQGADGYTF
few	14	-	TRBV2	TRBJ1-2	TGTGCCAGCAGTGAAGTTGCAGTCGCTCACGGCTACACCTTC	CASSEVAVAHGYTF
once	15	TRBD1	TRBV5-1	TRBJ1-2	TGCGCCAGCAGCTTGGCGGACAGGCATAACTATGGCTACACCTTC	CASSLADRHNYGYTF